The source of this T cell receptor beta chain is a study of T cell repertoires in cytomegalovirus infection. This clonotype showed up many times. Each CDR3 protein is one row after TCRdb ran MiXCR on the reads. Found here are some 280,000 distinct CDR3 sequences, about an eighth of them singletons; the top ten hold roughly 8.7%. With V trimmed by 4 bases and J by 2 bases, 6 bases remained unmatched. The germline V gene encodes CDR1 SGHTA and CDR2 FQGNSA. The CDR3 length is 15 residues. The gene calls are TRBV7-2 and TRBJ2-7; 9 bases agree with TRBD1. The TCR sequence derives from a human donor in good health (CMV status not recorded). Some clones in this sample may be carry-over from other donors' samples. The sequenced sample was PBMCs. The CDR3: CASSSQQGAAYEQYF. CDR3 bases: TGTGCCAGCAGCTCACAACAGGGGGCCGCCTACGAGCAGTACTTC. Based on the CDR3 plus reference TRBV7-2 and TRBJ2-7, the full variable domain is GAGVSQSPSNKVTEKGKDVELRCDPISGHTALYWYRQSLGQGLEFLIYFQGNSAPDKSGLPSDRFSAERTGGSVSTLTIQRTQQEDSAVYLCASSSQQGAAYEQYFGPGTRLTVT.